The 3 T cell receptor beta chains given below trace back to one sample, sequenced in a study of blood T cell repertoires in COVID-19. Here immunoSEQ multiplex PCR was the method, and the copy in TCRdb shows in-frame clones only, minus some. The table includes approximately 180,000 clones, more than 75% detected once. Sequencing was carried out using peripheral blood. These TCRs come from a woman in her seventies with acute or convalescent COVID-19.

V and J are TRBV11-3 and TRBJ2-1; TRBD2 is a possible D gene (5 bases). CDR3 length: 13 amino acids. V gave up 4 bases and J gave up 9 bases, with 13 bases separating them. The germline CDR1 and CDR2 sequences are SGHNT and YENEEA. The CDR3 DNA is TGTGCCAGCAGCTCCTCCCAGGCGGGTGAGCAGTTCTTC. Translating gives CASSSSQAGEQFF.

This sequence joins TRBV7-9 and TRBJ2-1, with 9 bases that match TRBD2. V was pared by 5 bases and J by 7 bases, with 9 bases of the junction left unmatched. CDR1 is SEHNR and CDR2 is FQNEAQ in the germline V gene (reference sequence). CDR3 length: 15 residues. DNA of the CDR3: TGTGCCAGCAGCCGTGCTAGCGGGATAAGGAATGAGCAGTTCTTC. Translated, it gives CASSRASGIRNEQFF.

The chain joins TRBV6-5 to TRBJ2-1; TRBD2 might be the D (5 bases). This CDR3 region has 14 residues. Between the trimmed V and J ends, which lost 4 bases and 6 bases, there was a span of 13 bases. Germline values: CDR1 MNHEY, CDR2 SVGAGI. CDR3 sequence: CASSSALVRNEQFF. The CDR3 region has the DNA TGTGCCAGCAGTTCCGCACTAGTTCGCAATGAGCAGTTCTTC.